This T cell receptor (beta chain) was found in a study of CD8 T cells in Susac syndrome. The RNA input was about 0.5 to 1 ug, and it was reverse transcribed with random hexamers. TCRdb passed the immunoSEQ multiplex PCR reads through MiXCR, listing each CDR3 protein once. Altogether about 300,000 distinct CDR3 sequences are present, around 85% being singletons, with the ten largest covering 0.2% to 0.25%. Trimming removed 7 bases at V and 1 base at J, with 10 bases between. CDR1 SQVTM and CDR2 ANQGSEA come from the germline V gene. This CDR3 spans 12 amino acids. Patients with stable or active relapsing-remitting disease, all of them treatment-naive, made up the multiple sclerosis controls. FACS was used to enrich TEMRA cells, whereas the CD8+ and CD4+ T cells were obtained by negative isolation.

Specimen: CD8+ T cells from PBMCs. The clonotype comes from a human donor with multiple sclerosis. The J gene is TRBJ1-1, the V gene TRBV29-1; no firm D call. Here the CDR3 reads CSDDGRNTEAFF. The CDR3 DNA reads as TGCAGCGATGACGGAAGGAACACTGAAGCTTTCTTT.